The rows below give T cell receptor beta chains drawn from one sample of a study of glioma-infiltrating T cells. TCRdb ran MiXCR on the multiplex PCR reads and lists one entry per CDR3 protein. The sample shows around 350,000 distinct CDR3 sequences, around 38% of them seen only once. The sequencing sample was made of glioma tissue, nonneoplastic brain tissue, or PBMCs (not recorded which). These receptors were obtained from a human donor with low-grade glioma or glioblastoma, undergoing nonglioma brain surgery, or in good health (not recorded which). Both conserved end residues are part of each CDR3. D genes are given only for firm matches. Expanded clones get a size class; other rows say once, few or many, or leave the size out.

v_gene,abundance,d_gene,j_gene,CDR3nt,CDR3aa
TRBV3-1,-,TRBD1,TRBJ1-5,TGTGCCAGCAGCCAAGTTATACAGGGGGCTCAGCCCCAGCATTTT,CASSQVIQGAQPQHF
TRBV7-2,few,-,TRBJ1-1,TGTGCCAGCAGCTTAGTTTTGGGGGTCCGAGGTACTGAAGCTTTCTTT,CASSLVLGVRGTEAFF
TRBV5-1,few,-,TRBJ2-1,TGCGCCAGCAGCTTGGCCCTCAATGAGCAGTTCTTC,CASSLALNEQFF
TRBV7-2,-,-,TRBJ1-3,TGTGCCAGCAGCGTAGGCGGCTTCTCAGGAAACACCATATATTTT,CASSVGGFSGNTIYF
TRBV4-1,-,-,TRBJ2-5,TGCGCCAGCAGCCAAGTGGGACTCCACCAAGAGACCCAGTACTTC,CASSQVGLHQETQYF
TRBV7-2,-,-,TRBJ1-1,TGTGCCAGCAGCTTTCCGGGGGGGTTGGGAGCTTTCTTT,CASSFPGGLGAFF
TRBV11-2,few,-,TRBJ2-1,TGTGCCAGCAGCCCGCGGGGTACCTACAATGAGCAGTTCTTC,CASSPRGTYNEQFF
TRBV4-2,-,TRBD1,TRBJ1-2,TGTGCCAGCAGCCGAAACGAGTTGGACAGGGCCTATGGCTACACCTTC,CASSRNELDRAYGYTF
TRBV3-1,-,TRBD1,TRBJ1-2,TGTGCCAGCAGCCGAGGAGGAACAGGGGTCTGGGGCTACACCTTC,CASSRGGTGVWGYTF
TRBV4-3,-,-,TRBJ1-3,TGCGCCAGCAGCCAATTCGGGGGGAATGGAAACACCATATATTTT,CASSQFGGNGNTIYF
TRBV27,-,-,TRBJ1-3,TGTGCCAGTAGCCGCGCCGGGACTGGAAACACCATATATTTT,CASSRAGTGNTIYF
TRBV7-2,-,-,TRBJ1-2,TGTGCCAGCAGACGGACAAGGATAATGGGTGGCTACACCTTC,CASRRTRIMGGYTF
TRBV4-1,-,-,TRBJ2-1,TGCGCCAGCAGCCAAGATCTCGGGGTCTACACGGGTGAGCAGTTCTTC,CASSQDLGVYTGEQFF
TRBV7-2,few,TRBD1,TRBJ1-3,TGTGCCAGCAGCCTGCGACAGGGTAACACCATATATTTT,CASSLRQGNTIYF
TRBV20-1,-,TRBD2,TRBJ2-1,TGCAGTGCTAGAGATCCCTTAGCGGGAGGAGGGTCCAATGAGCAGTTCTTC,CSARDPLAGGGSNEQFF
TRBV20-1,-,-,TRBJ1-1,TGCAGTGCTAGAGATCGGACAGTGGCGGACACTGAAGCTTTCTTT,CSARDRTVADTEAFF
TRBV20-1,-,-,TRBJ1-5,TGCAGTGCTGGGAGACAGAATCAGCCCCAGCATTTT,CSAGRQNQPQHF
TRBV6-1,few,TRBD2,TRBJ2-7,TGTGCCAGCAGTTTGACTAGCGGGGGCGTCTACGAGCAGTACTTC,CASSLTSGGVYEQYF
TRBV4-3,-,TRBD1,TRBJ2-7,TGCGCCAGCAGCCAAGATCCGACAGGGTCTCGCGAGCAGTACTTC,CASSQDPTGSREQYF
TRBV6-4,few,-,TRBJ2-3,TGTGCCAGCAAAGAGGGAGGAGTCCCTAGCACAGATACGCAGTATTTT,CASKEGGVPSTDTQYF
TRBV7-6,-,-,TRBJ2-1,TGTGCCAGCAGCTTAGCGGTGGCGCTAGCGAGGAGCTCCTACAATGAGCAGTTCTTC,CASSLAVALARSSYNEQFF
TRBV28,many,TRBD2,TRBJ2-4,TGTGCCAGCAGCCACCTAGCGGGGCTATTCGGAAACATTCAGTACTTC,CASSHLAGLFGNIQYF